This passage covers 26 T cell receptor beta chains from one sample sequenced in a study of shared clonotypes between healthy human individuals. Sequenced by immunoSEQ multiplex PCR; TCRdb stores in-frame clones only, minus some. This table holds 2 million to 2.5 million clones, about 92% found once. The specimen sequenced was naive CD4+ T cells from PBMCs. Subset indicated: CD45RA+ positively selected. The receptors stem from a young man in good health. Some clones in this sample may be carry-over from other donors' samples.

This chain connects TRBV14 to TRBJ2-4; TRBD1 matches 7 bases. The V segment lost 1 base and the J segment 7 bases; nucleotides outside the gene matches: 7. Germline loops: CDR1 SGHDN, CDR2 FVKESK. The CDR3 sequence is 15 residues long. The CDR3 DNA reads TGTGCCAGCAGCCAAGGCAGGGGGAGAGGGAACATTCAGTACTTC. Translation gives CASSQGRGRGNIQYF.

The chain employs TRBV7-3 and TRBJ2-1; D is uncertain. CDR1 and CDR2 from the germline V gene are SGHTA and FQGTGA. The CDR3 spans 12 residues. The ends were cut back, 3 bases at V and 4 bases at J, with 4 bases in the middle. The CDR3 nucleotides are TGTGCCAGCAGCTTGGGTTACAATGAGCAGTTCTTC. Translated, it gives CASSLGYNEQFF.

The chain is built from TRBV28 and TRBJ1-2, with 8 bases fitting TRBD1. Germline V gene lookup returns CDR1 MDHEN and CDR2 SYDVKM. V lost 6 bases, J lost 5 bases, and 11 bases stayed unmatched. The CDR3 consists of 15 residues. The CDR3 loop is CASSPGGAQYYGYTF. CDR3 sequence (DNA): TGTGCCAGCAGCCCAGGGGGCGCACAGTATTATGGCTACACCTTC.

This clone has more than one count but fewer than ten. This rearrangement joins TRBV15 to TRBJ2-5; tentative D call: TRBD2 (5 bases). V was trimmed by 4 bases and J by 3 bases, leaving 6 bases between them. The CDR3 spans 12 residues. CDR1 is LNHNV, CDR2 YYDKDF, per germline (reference sequence). The DNA for the CDR3 is TGTGCCACCAGCACTAGCAAAGAGACCCAGTACTTC. Its protein is CATSTSKETQYF.

The count of this clone is one. The chain is built from TRBV5-1 and TRBJ2-1, with TRBD2 matching over 14 bases. Germline values: CDR1 SGHRS, CDR2 YFSETQ. The V gene end was trimmed by 2 bases and the J gene end by 5 bases; junction bases not matched to a gene: 3. The CDR3 totals 16 residues. DNA of the CDR3: TGCGCCAGCAGCTTCCGACTAGCGGGAGGGCACAATGAGCAGTTCTTC. Translation gives CASSFRLAGGHNEQFF.

The chain joins TRBV5-6 to TRBJ2-7; possibly TRBD2 for D (6 bases). The CDR3 is made up of 12 amino acids. With 2 bases removed from V and 4 bases from J, the gap between germline ends came to 7 bases. The germline V gene has CDR1 SGHDT and CDR2 YYEEEE. In DNA, the CDR3 is TGTGCCAGCAGCTTCGGGGGTTACGAGCAGTACTTC. Its translation: CASSFGGYEQYF. The variable domain in full, with the rest retrieved from reference TRBV5-6 and TRBJ2-7, is DAGVTQSPTHLIKTRGQQVTLRCSPKSGHDTVSWYQQALGQGPQFIFQYYEEEERQRGNFPDRFSGHQFPNYSSELNVNALLLGDSALYLCASSFGGYEQYFGPGTRLTVT.

This clone occurred once. The sample has other DNA sequences that encode this CDR3 too. The chain carries TRBV2 and TRBJ2-3; no reliable D call. Germline V gene data show CDR1 as SNHLY and CDR2 as FYNNEI. The V end was cut by 7 bases, the J end by 2 bases, with 7 bases between. The CDR3 has 12 residues. The DNA for the CDR3 is TGTGCCAGCAAGCTTGACACAGATACGCAGTATTTT. Translated: CASKLDTDTQYF.

This rearrangement joins TRBV7-3 to TRBJ2-3, with TRBD1 matching over 7 bases. Trimming at V came to 5 bases and at J to 2 bases, leaving 4 bases not matched to a gene. Germline V gene lookup returns CDR1 SGHTA and CDR2 FQGTGA. This CDR3 is built from 14 residues. The CDR3 reads CASSRDRVTDTQYF. CDR3 in DNA: TGTGCCAGCAGCCGCGACAGGGTCACAGATACGCAGTATTTT.

The chain employs TRBV4-1 and TRBJ1-5; D is possibly TRBD1 (6 bases). The CDR3 runs 17 residues. Germline CDR1 is MGHRA and CDR2 is YSYEKL. Between the trimmed V and J ends, which lost 4 bases and 4 bases, there was a span of 20 bases. The CDR3 region has the DNA TGCGCCAGCAGCCCAAAAGGGGGATACCAGGGGAATCAGCCCCAGCATTTT. Protein: CASSPKGGYQGNQPQHF.

In nucleotides, the CDR3 is TGTGCCAGCTCACCGTCCGGGTTCGGCTATGGCTACACCTTC. Translating gives CASSPSGFGYGYTF. J is TRBJ1-2 and V is TRBV18; D unresolved. Germline CDR1 KGHSH, CDR2 LQKENI. V lost 3 bases and J 4 bases, leaving 12 bases between the germline ends. This CDR3 contains 14 residues.

The chain couples TRBV19 to TRBJ2-7; tentative D call: TRBD2 (5 bases). Trimming pared 1 base from V and 0 bases from J, leaving 13 bases between. The CDR3 is made up of 16 amino acids. Germline CDR1 and CDR2: LNHDA and SQIVND (reference sequence). The CDR3 spells CASSIVLTGSSYEQYF. The CDR3 region has the DNA TGTGCCAGTAGTATAGTGTTGACGGGGAGCTCCTACGAGCAGTACTTC.

CDR3 sequence reads: CASSTLGGGTEAFF. The CDR3 bases are TGTGCCAGCAGCACACTAGGGGGTGGGACTGAAGCTTTCTTT. This chain joins TRBV7-2 and TRBJ1-1, with D possibly TRBD1 on 6 matching bases. Trimming took off 5 bases at V and 5 bases at J, with 15 bases between the two ends. Looked up from germline, CDR1 is SGHTA and CDR2 is FQGNSA. The CDR3 sequence is 14 residues long. The whole variable domain, remainder taken from reference TRBV7-2 and TRBJ1-1, is GAGVSQSPSNKVTEKGKDVELRCDPISGHTALYWYRQSLGQGLEFLIYFQGNSAPDKSGLPSDRFSAERTGGSVSTLTIQRTQQEDSAVYLCASSTLGGGTEAFFGQGTRLTVV.

This clone was seen a few times. The genes are TRBV5-6 and TRBJ2-3; D gene uncertain. V lost 2 bases and J 0 bases, leaving 4 bases between the germline ends. The germline gives CDR1 SGHDT, CDR2 YYEEEE. This CDR3 region has 13 residues. CDR3 DNA sequence: TGTGCCAGCAGCTTCCCTAGCACAGATACGCAGTATTTT. Its translation: CASSFPSTDTQYF.

For the CDR3, the DNA is TGTGCCAGCAGTTACGGGAGGGGCACAGATACGCAGTATTTT. Protein: CASSYGRGTDTQYF. The rearrangement uses TRBV6-5 and TRBJ2-3; 7 bases are shared with TRBD2. CDR1 and CDR2 from the germline V gene are MNHEY and SVGAGI. With V trimmed by 2 bases and J by 1 base, 0 bases remained unmatched. The CDR3 is 14 residues long.

This sequence joins TRBV4-1 and TRBJ1-4; 8 nucleotides agree with TRBD1. This CDR3 contains 14 residues. Germline V gene sequence: CDR1 MGHRA, CDR2 YSYEKL. J gave up 8 bases and V 1 base, and 3 bases lay outside the gene matches. This CDR3 reads CASSQGDRGEKLFF. The CDR3 DNA is TGCGCCAGCAGCCAAGGAGACAGGGGCGAAAAACTGTTTTTT.

This chain connects TRBV7-2 to TRBJ2-3, with a possible D match to TRBD2 (5 bases). This CDR3 spans 13 amino acids. Germline V gene data show CDR1 as SGHTA and CDR2 as FQGNSA. Trimming shortened V by 7 bases and J by 4 bases, and 12 bases separated the two germline ends. The CDR3 spells CASTSRGPDTQYF. CDR3 DNA sequence: TGTGCCAGCACCTCACGCGGGCCAGATACGCAGTATTTT.

Details on this clone: Other DNA variants within this sample encode the same CDR3. The V gene is TRBV6-1, the J gene TRBJ1-3; the D gene is possibly TRBD1 (6 bases). The CDR3 contains 14 residues. The germline V gene has CDR1 MNHNS and CDR2 SASEGT. Trimming cost V 6 bases and J 4 bases, with 13 bases left between them. CDR3 nucleotide sequence: TGTGCCAGCAGCGAGGGGGGAACCGGAAACACCATATATTTT. It codes for CASSEGGTGNTIYF.

About this clone itself: Other DNA sequences in this specimen translate into the identical CDR3. This chain uses TRBV19 with TRBJ2-3; weak D call: TRBD2 (6 bases). V lost 10 bases, J lost 0 bases, and 11 bases lay in between. Germline CDR1 and CDR2: LNHDA and SQIVND (reference sequence). CDR3 length equals 13 residues. CDR3 sequence reads: CATASGSTDTQYF. CDR3 nucleotides: TGTGCCACGGCGAGCGGGAGCACAGATACGCAGTATTTT.

A remark on this clone: Other DNA sequences of this sample code for an identical CDR3. V and J are TRBV28 and TRBJ2-2; D gene ambiguous. V shed 4 bases and J shed 4 bases, with 1 base lying between them. CDR1 is MDHEN, CDR2 SYDVKM, per germline. The CDR3 runs 11 residues. The CDR3: CASSSTGELFF. The DNA for the CDR3 is TGTGCCAGCAGTTCCACCGGGGAGCTGTTTTTT.

The chain uses TRBV5-1 and TRBJ2-5; no clear D gene. Germline CDR1 is SGHRS and CDR2 is YFSETQ. This CDR3 has 16 amino acids. The V and J ends lost 0 bases and 3 bases respectively, with 15 bases between them. The CDR3 region is CASSLGAAPTEETQYF. Written as DNA, the CDR3 is TGCGCCAGCAGCTTGGGGGCGGCTCCCACCGAAGAGACCCAGTACTTC.

The chain combines TRBV7-3 with TRBJ2-5, with D uncertain. The CDR3 loop spans 14 amino acids. V was shortened by 2 bases and J by 1 base, with 8 bases between the two germline ends. Germline loops: CDR1 SGHTA, CDR2 FQGTGA. The CDR3 bases are TGTGCCAGCAGCTTAGACTCGTCCCAAGAGACCCAGTACTTC. This encodes CASSLDSSQETQYF.

This chain joins TRBV10-3 and TRBJ1-1, with a tentative D call TRBD1 (6 bases). Trimming removed 4 bases at V and 1 base at J, with 13 bases between. There are 15 residues in the CDR3. The germline CDR1 and CDR2 sequences are ENHRY and SYGVKD. The CDR3 is CAISGVGARNTEAFF. Written as DNA, the CDR3 is TGTGCCATCAGTGGTGTGGGGGCTAGGAACACTGAAGCTTTCTTT.

V is TRBV5-6 and J is TRBJ2-1, with 7 bases aligning to TRBD2. The V gene end was trimmed by 4 bases and the J gene end by 2 bases; junction bases not matched to a gene: 6. The germline gives CDR1 SGHDT, CDR2 YYEEEE. This CDR3 is built from 15 residues. CDR3 amino acids: CASSTLAGAYNEQFF. CDR3 DNA: TGTGCCAGCAGCACCCTCGCGGGGGCCTACAATGAGCAGTTCTTC.

The chain joins TRBV15 to TRBJ2-1; weak D call: TRBD1 (6 bases). Germline V gene data show CDR1 as LNHNV and CDR2 as YYDKDF (reference sequence). Trimming took off 4 bases at V and 4 bases at J, with 17 bases between the two ends. CDR3 length: 16 amino acids. This CDR3 reads CATSKYRVAVYNEQFF. DNA of the CDR3: TGTGCCACCAGCAAATACAGGGTGGCAGTATACAATGAGCAGTTCTTC. Full variable domain (rest looked up from reference TRBV15 and TRBJ2-1): DAMVIQNPRYQVTQFGKPVTLSCSQTLNHNVMYWYQQKSSQAPKLLFHYYDKDFNNEADTPDNFQSRRPNTSFCFLDIRSPGLGDTAMYLCATSKYRVAVYNEQFFGPGTRLTVL.

This chain uses TRBV30 with TRBJ2-7, with no clear D. Germline V gene sequence: CDR1 GTSNPN, CDR2 SVGIG (reference sequence). The CDR3 contains 12 residues. The V end was cut by 6 bases, the J end by 7 bases, with 16 bases between. For the CDR3, the DNA is TGTGCCTGCAGGCAGGATATGTCGGAGCAGTACTTC. Amino acids: CACRQDMSEQYF.

V and J are TRBV5-6 and TRBJ2-7; D ambiguous. This CDR3 contains 13 residues. V gave up 1 base and J gave up 4 bases, with 9 bases separating them. From germline, CDR1 is SGHDT and CDR2 YYEEEE. The CDR3 sequence: CASSLWPLYEQYF. DNA for the CDR3: TGTGCCAGCAGCTTGTGGCCCTTATACGAGCAGTACTTC.